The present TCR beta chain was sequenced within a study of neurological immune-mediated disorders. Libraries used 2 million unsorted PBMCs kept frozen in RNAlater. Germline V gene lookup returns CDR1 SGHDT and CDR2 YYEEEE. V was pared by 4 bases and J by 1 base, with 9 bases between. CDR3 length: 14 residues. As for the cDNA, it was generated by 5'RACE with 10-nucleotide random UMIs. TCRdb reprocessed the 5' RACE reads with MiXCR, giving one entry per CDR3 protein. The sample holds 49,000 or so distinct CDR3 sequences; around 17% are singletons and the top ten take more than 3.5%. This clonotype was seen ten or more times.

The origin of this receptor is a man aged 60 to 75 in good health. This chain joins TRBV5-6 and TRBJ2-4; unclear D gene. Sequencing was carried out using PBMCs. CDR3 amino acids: CASSRLEAKNIQYF. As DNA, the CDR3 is TGTGCCAGCAGCCGCCTGGAGGCCAAAAACATTCAGTACTTC. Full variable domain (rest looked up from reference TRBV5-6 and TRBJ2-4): DAGVTQSPTHLIKTRGQQVTLRCSPKSGHDTVSWYQQALGQGPQFIFQYYEEEERQRGNFPDRFSGHQFPNYSSELNVNALLLGDSALYLCASSRLEAKNIQYFGAGTRLSVL.